A selection of T cell receptor beta chains follows, all from one sample in a study of Ad26.COV2.S vaccination and SARS-CoV-2 variants. TCRdb keeps only in-frame clones here, not all; method: immunoSEQ multiplex PCR. Of 350,000 to 500,000 clones listed, roughly 90% are singletons. This specimen consisted of peripheral blood, obtained in a trial of Ad26.COV2.S vaccine versus placebo. The receptors shown here come from a person between 18 and 59 years old who received the Ad26.COV2.S COVID-19 vaccine or a placebo. CDR3s include the opening cysteine and the closing phenylalanine or tryptophan. The D gene is left open where the match is weak. Size is stated for part of the rows, as once, few or many counts, or as a class when the clone is expanded.

d_gene,v_gene,abundance,j_gene,CDR3aa,CDR3nt
.,TRBV30,.,TRBJ1-6,CAWSSNRNSPLHF,TGTGCCTGGAGTTCCAATCGGAATTCACCCCTCCACTTT
.,TRBV12-3/TRBV12-4,.,TRBJ1-6,CASSPGRNSPLHF,TGTGCCAGCAGTCCGGGACGGAATTCACCCCTCCACTTT
TRBD1,TRBV7-9,.,TRBJ1-1,CASSLGTGRNTEAFF,TGTGCCAGCAGCCTAGGGACAGGACGGAACACTGAAGCTTTCTTT
TRBD1,TRBV28,once,TRBJ1-1,CASTQIGGLIEAFF,TGTGCCAGCACCCAGATAGGGGGCCTAATTGAAGCTTTCTTT
.,TRBV28,once,TRBJ1-5,CASSLGGPQHF,TGTGCCAGCAGTTTGGGGGGGCCCCAGCATTTT
TRBD1,TRBV6-5,once,TRBJ2-7,CASSYGPGTGEQYF,TGTGCCAGCAGTTACGGCCCCGGGACAGGCGAGCAGTACTTC
.,TRBV15,.,TRBJ1-4,CATSREGQYNEKLFF,TGTGCCACCAGCAGAGAAGGACAGTATAATGAAAAACTGTTTTTT
.,TRBV11-2,once,TRBJ1-4,CASSLRGFNEKLFF,TGTGCCAGCAGCTTGCGAGGATTTAATGAAAAACTGTTTTTT
TRBD2,TRBV4-3,.,TRBJ2-4,CASSQDGAASGGRRGKNIQYF,TGCGCCAGCAGCCAAGATGGCGCTGCTAGCGGGGGCCGCAGGGGCAAAAACATTCAGTACTTC
TRBD1,TRBV4-3,.,TRBJ2-7,CASSQIQGYEQYF,TGCGCCAGCAGCCAAATACAGGGGTACGAGCAGTACTTC
.,TRBV23-1,.,TRBJ2-6,CASRRLHRGHFSGANVLTF,TGCGCCAGCAGACGGCTTCATCGGGGACATTTTTCTGGGGCCAACGTCCTGACTTTC
.,TRBV7-9,.,TRBJ1-6,CASKARQDNSPLHF,TGTGCCAGCAAGGCACGACAAGATAATTCACCCCTCCACTTT
.,TRBV6-6,.,TRBJ1-5,CASRHPTEGINQPQHF,TGTGCCAGCAGACACCCGACGGAGGGGATAAATCAGCCCCAGCATTTT
TRBD1,TRBV6-2/TRBV6-3,few,TRBJ2-2,CASSNGQGLAEVGELFF,TGTGCCAGCAGTAACGGACAGGGTCTCGCCGAAGTCGGGGAGCTGTTTTTT
.,TRBV7-8,.,TRBJ1-4,CASSLYGDREKLFF,TGTGCCAGCAGCTTATACGGAGATCGTGAAAAACTGTTTTTT
TRBD2,TRBV28,once,TRBJ2-3,CAARGVGTSGGSTDTQYF,TGTGCCGCCCGAGGGGTAGGGACTAGCGGGGGGAGCACAGATACGCAGTATTTT
.,TRBV10-2,.,TRBJ2-2,CASSPGFSIGELFF,TGCGCCAGCAGCCCCGGGTTCTCAATCGGGGAGCTGTTTTTT
.,TRBV19,.,TRBJ2-7,CASSYSPGDEQYF,TGTGCCAGTAGCTACTCCCCGGGGGACGAGCAGTACTTC
.,TRBV7-9,few,TRBJ1-4,CASSLRTDPTNEKLFF,TGTGCCAGCAGCCTCCGGACAGATCCAACTAATGAAAAACTGTTTTTT
.,TRBV7-9,.,TRBJ1-1,CASSFRPRGRDTEAFF,TGTGCCAGCAGCTTTCGCCCCCGGGGGCGCGACACTGAAGCTTTCTTT
TRBD1,TRBV30,.,TRBJ2-3,CAWRGGDRGVEDTDTQYF,TGTGCCTGGAGAGGGGGGGACAGGGGTGTGGAGGACACAGATACGCAGTATTTT
.,TRBV28,.,TRBJ1-4,CASSIKGLREKLFF,TGTGCCAGCAGTATCAAGGGCCTTCGAGAAAAACTGTTTTTT
.,TRBV6-1,.,TRBJ2-7,CASSEQRQSSYEQYF,TGTGCCAGCAGTGAACAACGTCAATCCTCCTACGAGCAGTACTTC
TRBD2,TRBV12-5,.,TRBJ2-1,CASGWGGEQFF,TGTGCTAGTGGTTGGGGGGGTGAGCAGTTCTTC
TRBD2,TRBV30,.,TRBJ2-3,CAWSVGAGGNTDTQYF,TGTGCCTGGAGTGTTGGAGCGGGGGGGAACACAGATACGCAGTATTTT
.,TRBV10-3,.,TRBJ2-2,CAISESTGSSSGELFF,TGTGCCATCAGTGAGTCGACAGGTTCTAGTTCCGGGGAGCTGTTTTTT
.,TRBV3-1/TRBV3-2,.,TRBJ1-6,CASSLSSGSNSPLHF,TGTGCCAGCAGCCTATCCTCCGGGAGTAATTCACCCCTCCACTTT
.,TRBV4-1,.,TRBJ2-3,CASSLGGSDTQYF,TGCGCCAGCAGCCTCGGGGGTTCGGATACGCAGTATTTT
.,TRBV6-5,few,TRBJ2-7,CASRFTGGSYEQYF,TGTGCCAGCAGGTTCACAGGCGGCTCCTACGAGCAGTACTTC
.,TRBV11-2,once,TRBJ1-2,CASSLAGGGGYTF,TGTGCCAGCAGCTTAGCTGGGGGCGGCGGCTACACCTTC
TRBD2,TRBV15,.,TRBJ2-3,CATSSFSGGLGDTQYF,TGTGCCACCAGCAGTTTTAGCGGGGGCCTTGGGGATACGCAGTATTTT
TRBD2,TRBV6-5,once,TRBJ2-2,CASSYSTLAGAGELFF,TGTGCCAGCAGTTACTCGACACTAGCGGGGGCTGGGGAGCTGTTTTTT
TRBD1,TRBV4-3,.,TRBJ2-3,CASRKTGEGVTQYF,TGCGCCAGCAGGAAAACAGGGGAAGGCGTTACGCAGTATTTT
.,TRBV5-1,.,TRBJ1-1,CASSLGGDTEAFF,TGCGCCAGCAGCTTGGGGGGCGACACTGAAGCTTTCTTT
.,TRBV29-1,.,TRBJ2-5,CSVEAVAKETQYF,TGCAGCGTTGAAGCAGTAGCCAAAGAGACCCAGTACTTC
.,TRBV5-1,.,TRBJ2-6,CASSSWVSGANVLTF,TGCGCCAGCAGCTCCTGGGTGTCGGGGGCCAACGTCCTGACTTTC
.,TRBV4-1,.,TRBJ1-5,CASSQDPGDHQPQHF,TGCGCCAGCAGCCAAGATCCAGGGGACCATCAGCCCCAGCATTTT
TRBD1,TRBV4-1,.,TRBJ1-6,CASSQFPGQGNSPLHF,TGCGCCAGCAGCCAATTCCCGGGACAGGGGAATTCACCCCTCCACTTT
.,TRBV19,.,TRBJ1-1,CASRGDPGTEAFF,TGTGCCAGTAGGGGGGACCCAGGGACTGAAGCTTTCTTT
.,TRBV3-1/TRBV3-2,.,TRBJ2-1,CASSQAQYNEQFF,TGTGCCAGCAGCCAAGCCCAATACAATGAGCAGTTCTTC